The present T cell receptor (beta chain) was sequenced within a study of CD8 T cells in Susac syndrome. Study-wide findings and caveats: In Susac syndrome, CD4+ T cell repertoires lacked any clonal expansion.

After extraction with the RNeasy kit, 0.5 to 1 ug of the RNA was reverse transcribed using random hexamers. TCRdb re-called the immunoSEQ multiplex PCR reads through MiXCR, storing one row per CDR3 protein. The table records about 240,000 distinct CDR3 sequences, about 96% of them present only once. To note about this clonotype: Its target is not known.

The clonotype originates from a human donor with Susac syndrome. Specimen: CD4+ T cells from PBMCs.

DNA of the CDR3: TGTGCCAGTAGCACGGGACAGTTATCCGGGGAGCTGTTTTTT. Translating it yields CASSTGQLSGELFF. The chain is built from TRBV19 and TRBJ2-2, with TRBD1 matching over 7 bases. In germline, CDR1 is LNHDA, CDR2 SQIVND (reference sequence). Unmatched junction bases numbered 7, after V lost 6 bases and J lost 6 bases. The length of the CDR3 is 14 residues.